This T cell receptor beta chain derives from a study of T cell responses to AZD1222 COVID-19 vaccine. For the study at large: Pooled samples include second doses given at about 4 or 12 weeks. Study-wide results and limits: Following two doses of AZD1222, Spike-specific TCR breadth and depth rose. Seropositive at baseline were only a handful of AZD1222 recipients. Repertoire collection took place solely once the T cell response had peaked.

Sequencing was performed with immunoSEQ multiplex PCR; in TCRdb, only in-frame clones are kept and a portion is missing. The sample records approximately 130,000 clones, about 94% being singletons. As for this clone: The antigen is unknown.

The CDR3 extends over 15 amino acids. Trimming removed 0 bases from V and 6 bases from J, with 16 bases in between. The germline V gene encodes CDR1 SGHNT and CDR2 YYREEE (reference sequence). V gene TRBV5-4 combines with J gene TRBJ2-7; possible D gene TRBD2, 6 bases. The sequence came from an adult in good health. Here the sequenced sample was peripheral blood, taken on day 0 of AZD1222 vaccination. The CDR3 spells CASSLDALGGSEQYF. The CDR3 nucleotides are TGTGCCAGCAGCTTGGACGCGCTTGGGGGGAGCGAGCAGTACTTC.